Listed here are 14 T cell receptor beta chains from one sample, sequenced in a study of T-cell memory formation after mild COVID-19. One entry per CDR3 protein, called by TCRdb with MiXCR from the 5' RACE reads. The sample has about 390,000 distinct CDR3 sequences; 21% are singletons. Input material: PBMCs or a T cell subset sorted from them (not recorded which). The receptors were gathered from an adult woman who had mild COVID-19 (a few samples of this study predate the infection). Cell type and time point are not known.

The V gene is TRBV24-1, the J gene TRBJ2-7; 7 nucleotides agree with TRBD1. This CDR3 has 15 residues. The germline V gene encodes CDR1 KGHDR and CDR2 SFDVKD. The V gene end was trimmed by 3 bases and the J gene end by 5 bases; junction bases not matched to a gene: 9. Here the CDR3 reads CATSDGQAPLDEQYF. In DNA form, the CDR3 reads TGTGCCACCAGTGATGGACAGGCCCCGTTAGACGAGCAGTACTTC.

This clonotype has at least ten counts. This rearrangement joins TRBV6-6 to TRBJ2-3; 7 bases are shared with TRBD1. V shed 7 bases, J shed 3 bases, and the junction held 1 base outside the gene matches. The V gene's germline CDR1 is MNHNY and CDR2 SVGAGI (reference sequence). This CDR3 has 12 amino acids. DNA for the CDR3: TGTGCCAGCAACAGGGGAACAGATACGCAGTATTTT. Its protein is CASNRGTDTQYF.

This chain links TRBV5-1 with TRBJ1-1; D uncertain. This CDR3 region has 14 residues. Trimming pared 6 bases from V and 3 bases from J, leaving 15 bases between. Germline V gene sequence: CDR1 SGHRS, CDR2 YFSETQ. The CDR3 spells CASTIRESDTEAFF. As DNA, the CDR3 is TGCGCCAGCACTATTCGGGAGTCGGACACTGAAGCTTTCTTT.

This clonotype has only a few counts. The chain uses TRBV11-3 and TRBJ1-2; D unresolved. V gave up 4 bases and J gave up 4 bases, with 10 bases separating them. The CDR3 consists of 13 residues. CDR1 SGHNT and CDR2 YENEEA come from the germline V gene. The DNA of the CDR3 is TGTGCCAGCAGCTCGGGGAGACGCTATGGCTACACCTTC. This sequence encodes CASSSGRRYGYTF.

The gene calls are TRBV11-2 and TRBJ2-1; D possibly corresponds to TRBD2 (7 bases). Germline V lookup: CDR1 SGHAT, CDR2 FQNNGV. Trimming removed 1 base at V and 4 bases at J, with 17 bases between. CDR3 size: 17 residues. The CDR3 reads CASSLGLAEGGYNEQFF. Written as DNA, the CDR3 is TGTGCCAGCAGCTTAGGCCTAGCGGAGGGGGGATACAATGAGCAGTTCTTC. The full variable domain, its missing parts supplied by reference TRBV11-2 and TRBJ2-1, is EAGVAQSPRYKIIEKRQSVAFWCNPISGHATLYWYQQILGQGPKLLIQFQNNGVVDDSQLPKDRFSAERLKGVDSTLKIQPAKLEDSAVYLCASSLGLAEGGYNEQFFGPGTRLTVL.

This clonotype was seen a handful of times. The chain combines TRBV7-2 with TRBJ1-2; D is possibly TRBD1 (6 bases). Trimming cost V 4 bases and J 3 bases, with 18 bases left between them. CDR3 length: 16 residues. Germline CDR1 reads SGHTA; CDR2 reads FQGNSA. The CDR3 here is CASSSYTRGKDYGYTF. The CDR3 coding sequence is TGTGCCAGCAGCTCTTACACCAGGGGAAAGGACTATGGCTACACCTTC.

This clonotype was observed a few times. The rearrangement links TRBV9 to TRBJ1-2; D might be TRBD1 (5 bases). CDR3 size: 17 residues. Per the germline V gene, CDR1 is SGDLS and CDR2 is YYNGEE. The V end lost 0 bases, the J end lost 3 bases, and 18 bases lay between the germline ends. CDR3 sequence reads: CASSVDSRTLRHYGYTF. DNA for the CDR3: TGTGCCAGCAGCGTAGATAGCAGGACACTCCGTCACTATGGCTACACCTTC.

The chain is built from TRBV24-1 and TRBJ1-5; the D is unclear. V lost 3 bases to trimming and J lost 2 bases, with 13 bases between them. The germline V gene encodes CDR1 KGHDR and CDR2 SFDVKD. This CDR3 spans 16 amino acids. The CDR3 loop is CATSDTSGWGNQPQHF. The CDR3 DNA reads TGTGCCACCAGTGATACGTCAGGATGGGGCAATCAGCCCCAGCATTTT.

This clonotype has only a few counts. For the CDR3, the DNA is TGTGCCAGCGCGGAACGGCAGGGAAAACTGTTTTTT. The encoded protein is CASAERQGKLFF. The chain combines TRBV6-6 with TRBJ1-4; the D gene is possibly TRBD1 (5 bases). This CDR3 contains 12 residues. Germline CDR1 is MNHNY and CDR2 is SVGAGI (reference sequence). V lost 8 bases and J lost 10, with 14 bases in between.

This clonotype came up a few times. J is TRBJ1-2 and V is TRBV7-8, with TRBD1 identical over 9 bases. The CDR3 contains 15 residues. V shed 2 bases, J shed 8 bases, and the junction held 9 bases outside the gene matches. Germline V gene lookup returns CDR1 SGHVS and CDR2 FQNEAQ. For the CDR3, the DNA is TGTGCCAGCAGCTTACGGGGACAGGGCTTAAAGGGCTACACCTTC. It codes for CASSLRGQGLKGYTF.

V gene TRBV7-9 combines with J gene TRBJ1-2; tentatively, D is TRBD1 (6 bases). There are 14 residues in the CDR3. Per the germline V gene, CDR1 is SEHNR and CDR2 is FQNEAQ (reference sequence). V lost 5 bases and J lost 5, with 15 bases in between. The CDR3 DNA sequence: TGTGCCAGCAGCCCCAGTGAACAGGGTTATGGCTACACCTTC. Translation gives CASSPSEQGYGYTF.

J is TRBJ1-6 and V is TRBV12-3 or TRBV12-4; D is unresolved. The V gene lost 8 bases and the J gene lost 12 bases, with 20 bases spanning the gap. The CDR3 has 14 amino acids. The CDR3 nucleotides are TGTGCCAGCTATAATGATTCTTCGGAGAAACCCCTCCACTTT. Its translation is CASYNDSSEKPLHF.

This chain joins TRBV30 and TRBJ1-2, with D possibly matching TRBD1 (6 bases). Deletions cut 2 bases from V and 10 bases from J, with 17 bases between. Germline V gives CDR1 GTSNPN, CDR2 SVGIG (reference sequence). This CDR3 has 13 amino acids. The chain's CDR3 is CAWSPTGNSDYTF. Written as DNA, the CDR3 is TGTGCCTGGAGTCCAACAGGGAACTCGGACTACACCTTC.

This clonotype was seen a handful of times. The rearrangement links TRBV6-5 to TRBJ1-5; D not resolved. From germline, CDR1 is MNHEY and CDR2 SVGAGI. Deletions cut 0 bases from V and 0 bases from J, with 6 bases between. CDR3 length equals 15 residues. This CDR3 is CASSYSGYSNQPQHF. Written as DNA, the CDR3 is TGTGCCAGCAGTTACTCTGGTTATAGCAATCAGCCCCAGCATTTT.